This T cell receptor beta chain was profiled in a study of shared clonotypes between healthy human individuals. Study results and caveats: The study sampled only blood, and tissue repertoires likely differ. Rarefaction showed that sequencing of sorted subsets was incomplete (despite large depth).

Germline lookup yields CDR1 LNHDA and CDR2 SQIVND (reference sequence). The CDR3 totals 18 residues. V was clipped by 7 bases and J by 4 bases, with 23 bases between them. Concerning this clone: The antigen remains unidentified.

Adults of Caucasian background living in Nashville, Tennessee made up all donors. Assay execution took place at the deep level. TCRdb keeps only in-frame clones here, not all; method: immunoSEQ multiplex PCR. The sample includes about 2.5 million clones, 92% of them seen just once. J is TRBJ2-6 and V is TRBV19; D possibly uses TRBD1 or TRBD2 (6 bases each). The clonotype comes from a man between 18 and 35 years old in good health. Some clones in this sample may be carry-over from other donors' samples. Sequenced: naive CD4+ T cells from PBMCs. Subset specified: CD45RA+ positively selected. CDR3 protein: CASNNIRGGGSGANVLTF. The DNA of the CDR3 is TGTGCCAGTAATAACATCAGGGGAGGCGGATCCGGGGCCAACGTCCTGACTTTC.